This TCR beta chain was recovered during a study of identical twins. General observations from the study: Sequences that were out-of-frame, alpha and twin-shared displayed an excess of low generation probability.

This clonotype was observed a handful of times. Antigen unknown. This CDR3 region has 15 residues. Trimming shortened V by 3 bases and J by 5 bases, and 16 bases separated the two germline ends. MiXCR, run by TCRdb on the 5' RACE reads, gives a single entry per CDR3 protein. This sample yields roughly 540,000 distinct CDR3 sequences, of which about 20% are seen a single time; about 0.99% belongs to the top ten. This sample also appeared in a second study, on T cells expressing NK-cell markers. That paper notes: Of eight sequenced donors, seven were HCMV-seropositive and one HCMV-seronegative.

This TCR came from a woman aged 18-29 years in good health. Sequencing was done on a sample of CD4+ T cells sorted from blood. The chain combines TRBV12-3 or TRBV12-4 with TRBJ2-5; perhaps TRBD2 as D (5 bases). The CDR3 loop is CASSFSSSWRETQYF. The DNA of the CDR3 is TGTGCCAGCAGTTTCAGCTCTAGCTGGAGGGAGACCCAGTACTTC.